These 2 T cell receptor beta chains were sequenced from one sample in a study of neurological immune-mediated disorders. TCRdb reprocessed the 5' RACE reads with MiXCR, giving one entry per CDR3 protein. Of about 52,000 distinct CDR3 sequences listed, around 3.6% were seen once; the top ten hold approximately 1.6%. Sequenced: PBMCs. These receptors originate from a man aged 25 to 40 with multiple sclerosis.

A few counts support this clonotype. This chain joins TRBV18 and TRBJ1-3; D not resolved. The germline gives CDR1 KGHSH, CDR2 LQKENI. Trimming took 5 bases from V and 3 from J, leaving 20 bases between them. This CDR3 has 17 residues. CDR3 loop: CASSSLTGRQIGNTIYF. The CDR3 nucleotides read TGTGCCAGCTCATCCCTAACCGGGAGACAAATTGGAAACACCATATATTTT.

This clonotype was recorded at least ten times. This rearrangement joins TRBV6-5 to TRBJ1-1; 10 bases are a match to TRBD1. Germline assignment: CDR1 MNHEY and CDR2 SVGAGI. There are 14 residues in the CDR3. With 3 bases clipped from V and 5 bases from J, the junction kept 3 bases outside the gene matches. The DNA for the CDR3 is TGTGCCAGCAGTTATGACAGGGGGCAGACTGAAGCTTTCTTT. This translates into CASSYDRGQTEAFF.